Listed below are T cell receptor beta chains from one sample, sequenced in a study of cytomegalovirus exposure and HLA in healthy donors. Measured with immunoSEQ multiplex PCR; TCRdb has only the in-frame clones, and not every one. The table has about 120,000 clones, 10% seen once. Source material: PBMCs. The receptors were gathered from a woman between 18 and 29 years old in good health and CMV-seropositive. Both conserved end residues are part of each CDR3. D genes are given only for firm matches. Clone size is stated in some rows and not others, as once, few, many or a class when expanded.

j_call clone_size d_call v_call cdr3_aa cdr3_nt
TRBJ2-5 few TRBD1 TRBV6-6 CASRTGQGNEKETQYF TGTGCCAGCAGGACAGGACAGGGGAACGAGAAAGAGACCCAGTACTTC
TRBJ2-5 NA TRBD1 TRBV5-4 CASSLARTGGKETQYF TGTGCCAGCAGCTTGGCGAGGACAGGGGGCAAAGAGACCCAGTACTTC
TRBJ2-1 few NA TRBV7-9 CASRSQILSGYNEQFF TGTGCCAGCAGGTCACAAATACTTAGCGGATACAATGAGCAGTTCTTC
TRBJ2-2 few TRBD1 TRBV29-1 CSVPDRGLGELFF TGCAGCGTGCCTGACAGGGGGCTTGGGGAGCTGTTTTTT
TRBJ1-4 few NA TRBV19 CATFNEKLFF TGTGCCACTTTTAATGAAAAACTGTTTTTT
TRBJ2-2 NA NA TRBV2 CASSVGGNTGELFF TGTGCCAGCAGTGTTGGCGGGAACACCGGGGAGCTGTTTTTT
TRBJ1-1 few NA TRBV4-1 CASSPIGATTGAFF TGCGCCAGCAGCCCAATAGGGGCGACCACGGGAGCTTTCTTT
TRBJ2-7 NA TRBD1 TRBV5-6 CASSAGQGASYEQYF TGTGCCAGCAGCGCGGGACAGGGGGCATCCTACGAGCAGTACTTC
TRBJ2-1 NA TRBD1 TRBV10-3 CAIRPTRDRGGGEQFF TGTGCCATCAGGCCGACCCGGGACAGGGGGGGCGGTGAGCAGTTCTTC
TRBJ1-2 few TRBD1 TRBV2 CATKAGTDGYTF TGTGCCACCAAGGCCGGGACAGATGGCTACACCTTC
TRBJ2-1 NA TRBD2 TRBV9 CASSVEPSGSSYNEQFF TGTGCCAGCAGCGTAGAACCTAGCGGGAGTTCCTACAATGAGCAGTTCTTC
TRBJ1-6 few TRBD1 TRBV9 CASSLGQDLVNSPLHF TGTGCCAGCAGCCTCGGACAGGACCTAGTGAATTCACCCCTCCACTTT
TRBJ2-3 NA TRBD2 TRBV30 CAWSALAGTTSTDTQYF TGTGCCTGGAGTGCTCTAGCGGGGACAACTAGCACAGATACGCAGTATTTT
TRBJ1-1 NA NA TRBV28 CASSPRGLGTEAFF TGTGCCAGCAGTCCCAGGGGTTTGGGCACTGAAGCTTTCTTT
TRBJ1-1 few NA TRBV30 CAWAKWQVVTEAFF TGTGCCTGGGCCAAGTGGCAGGTTGTCACTGAAGCTTTCTTT
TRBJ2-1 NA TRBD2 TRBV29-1 CSVARRLAGRDEQFF TGCAGCGTTGCGAGGCGGCTAGCGGGAAGAGATGAGCAGTTCTTC
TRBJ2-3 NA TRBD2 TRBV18 CASSPKTSGHTDTQYF TGTGCCAGCTCACCAAAGACTAGCGGGCACACAGATACGCAGTATTTT
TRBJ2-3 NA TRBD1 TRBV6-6 CASCRRGPEVTDTQYF TGTGCCAGCTGCCGTAGGGGGCCGGAGGTCACAGATACGCAGTATTTT
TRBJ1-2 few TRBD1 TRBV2 CASRGQNYGYTF TGTGCCAGCAGGGGACAGAACTATGGCTACACCTTC
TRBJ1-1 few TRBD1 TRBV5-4 CASSLNAGQSNTEAFF TGTGCCAGCAGCCTTAACGCGGGACAGTCGAACACTGAAGCTTTCTTT
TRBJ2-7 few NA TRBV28 CASSLHGKGGYEQYF TGTGCCAGCAGTTTACACGGGAAGGGTGGGTACGAGCAGTACTTC
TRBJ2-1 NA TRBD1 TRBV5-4 CASSQMGQGKDNEQFF TGTGCCAGCAGCCAAATGGGACAGGGGAAGGACAATGAGCAGTTCTTC
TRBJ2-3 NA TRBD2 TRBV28 CASTLSSGRERDTQYF TGTGCCAGCACCTTATCTAGCGGGAGGGAAAGGGATACGCAGTATTTT
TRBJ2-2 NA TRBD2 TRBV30 CAWSPGTRDTGELFF TGTGCCTGGAGTCCCGGGACTAGAGACACCGGGGAGCTGTTTTTT
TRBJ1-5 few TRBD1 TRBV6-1 CASRDRQGAYQPQHF TGTGCCAGCAGGGACCGCCAGGGGGCGTATCAGCCCCAGCATTTT
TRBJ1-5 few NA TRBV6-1 CASSSEGVTQHF TGTGCCAGCAGTTCCGAAGGGGTGACCCAGCATTTT
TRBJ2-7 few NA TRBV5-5 CASSRVSSYEQYF TGTGCCAGCAGCCGAGTATCTAGCTACGAGCAGTACTTC
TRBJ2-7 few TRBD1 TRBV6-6 CASSYPGLAGGVYF TGTGCCAGCAGTTACCCAGGCCTGGCAGGGGGCGTATACTTC
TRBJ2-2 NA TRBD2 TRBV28 CASSYRISGRAGELFF TGTGCCAGCAGCTACAGAATCAGCGGGAGGGCCGGGGAGCTGTTTTTT
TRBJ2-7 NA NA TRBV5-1 CASSPSVLSSYEQYF TGCGCCAGCAGCCCGTCCGTCCTGAGCTCCTACGAGCAGTACTTC
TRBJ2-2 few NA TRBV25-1 CASSDPYGAGELFF TGTGCCAGCAGTGATCCCTATGGAGCCGGGGAGCTGTTTTTT
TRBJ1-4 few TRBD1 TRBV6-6 CASCNQGVGEKLFF TGTGCCAGCTGTAATCAGGGGGTGGGTGAAAAACTGTTTTTT
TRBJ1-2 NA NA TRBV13 CASSPGTPLGVGYTF TGTGCCAGCAGCCCGGGGACACCCCTGGGGGTTGGCTACACCTTC
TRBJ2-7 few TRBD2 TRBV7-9 CASSQGLDYEQYF TGTGCCAGCAGCCAGGGACTAGACTACGAGCAGTACTTC
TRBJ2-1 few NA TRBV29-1 CSGGGNEQFF TGCAGCGGTGGGGGGAATGAGCAGTTCTTC
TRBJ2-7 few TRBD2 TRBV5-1 CASSLEYTSGYEQYF TGCGCCAGCAGCTTGGAATATACTAGCGGCTACGAGCAGTACTTC
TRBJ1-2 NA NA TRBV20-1 CSARVDYGYTF TGCAGTGCTAGGGTAGACTATGGCTACACCTTC
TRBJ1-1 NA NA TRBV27 CASSLYPSSEAFF TGTGCCAGCAGTTTATATCCCTCCAGTGAAGCTTTCTTT
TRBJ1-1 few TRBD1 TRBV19 CASGGQGNTEAFF TGTGCCAGTGGGGGACAGGGGAACACTGAAGCTTTCTTT
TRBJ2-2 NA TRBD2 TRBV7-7 CASSLVTGGIGELFF TGTGCTAGCAGCCTTGTGACGGGAGGCATCGGGGAGCTGTTTTTT